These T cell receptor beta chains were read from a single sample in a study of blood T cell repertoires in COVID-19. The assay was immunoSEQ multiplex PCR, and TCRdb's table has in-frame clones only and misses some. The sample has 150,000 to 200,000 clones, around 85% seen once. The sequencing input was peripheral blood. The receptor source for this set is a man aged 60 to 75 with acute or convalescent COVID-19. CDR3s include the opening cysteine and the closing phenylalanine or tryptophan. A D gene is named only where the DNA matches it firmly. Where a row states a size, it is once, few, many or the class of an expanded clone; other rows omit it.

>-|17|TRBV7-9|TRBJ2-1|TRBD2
TGTGCCAGCAGCTTATCCGCCGCTAGCGGTATTTACAATGAGCAGTTCTTC
CASSLSAASGIYNEQFF
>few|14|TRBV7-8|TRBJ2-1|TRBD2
TGTGCCAGCAGCTTAAGTCTAGCGGGTTCAGAGCAGTTCTTC
CASSLSLAGSEQFF
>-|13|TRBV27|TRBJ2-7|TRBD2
TGTGCCAGCTGGACTAGCGGGACCTACGAGCAGTACTTC
CASWTSGTYEQYF
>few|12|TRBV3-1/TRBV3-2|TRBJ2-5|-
TGTGCCAGCAGGGCAGGGAAAGAGACCCAGTACTTC
CASRAGKETQYF
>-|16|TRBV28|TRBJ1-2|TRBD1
TGTGCCAGCAGTTTATATCTCGACAGGGTTGGCTATGGCTACACCTTC
CASSLYLDRVGYGYTF
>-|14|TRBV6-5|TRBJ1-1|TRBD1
TGTGCCAGCTCCTTGGACAGGGGAGGCACTGAAGCTTTCTTT
CASSLDRGGTEAFF
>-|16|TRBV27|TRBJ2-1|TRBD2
TGTGCCAGCAGTCCCGGCCCTGGCGGGGGGTACAATGAGCAGTTCTTC
CASSPGPGGGYNEQFF
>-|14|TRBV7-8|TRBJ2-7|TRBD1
TGTGCCAGCAGCCACAGGGGCGGTCCCTACGAGCAGTACTTC
CASSHRGGPYEQYF
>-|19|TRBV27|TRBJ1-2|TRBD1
TGTGCCAGCAGTGCCGGACAGGGGGGGATTATAGCTCATAACTATGGCTACACCTTC
CASSAGQGGIIAHNYGYTF
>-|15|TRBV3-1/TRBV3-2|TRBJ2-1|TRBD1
TGTGCCAGCAGCTGGAATGGGGGACAGGACAATGAGCAGTTCTTC
CASSWNGGQDNEQFF
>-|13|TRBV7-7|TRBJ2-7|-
TGTGCTAGCAGTTCTGGCAGGGGAAACGAGCAGTACTTC
CASSSGRGNEQYF
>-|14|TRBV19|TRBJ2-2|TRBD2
TGTGCCAGTAGCTGGCGGGAGATCGGCGGGGAGCTGTTTTTT
CASSWREIGGELFF
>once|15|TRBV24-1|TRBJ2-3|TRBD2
TGTGCCACCAGCGACACCCCGGGGGGACCAGATACGCAGTATTTT
CATSDTPGGPDTQYF
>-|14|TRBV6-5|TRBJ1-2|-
TGTGCCAGCAGTTACTTGGGGGGGAACTATGGCTACACCTTC
CASSYLGGNYGYTF
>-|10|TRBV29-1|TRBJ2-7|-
TGCAGCGCGCTAGGAAACGAGCAGTACTTC
CSALGNEQYF
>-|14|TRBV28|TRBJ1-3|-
TGTGCCAGCAGTTTCGGGGGATCGGGAAACACCATATATTTT
CASSFGGSGNTIYF
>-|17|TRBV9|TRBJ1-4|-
TGTGCCAGCAGCGTACGCCAGGGTGGAACAACTAATGAAAAACTGTTTTTT
CASSVRQGGTTNEKLFF
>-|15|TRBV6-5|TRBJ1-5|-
TGTGCCAGCAGTTACTCGAGCGGGGCTAATCAGCCCCAGCATTTT
CASSYSSGANQPQHF
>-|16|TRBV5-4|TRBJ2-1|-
TGTGCCAGCAGCTTGGATGGCGGGGCTACCTACAATGAGCAGTTCTTC
CASSLDGGATYNEQFF
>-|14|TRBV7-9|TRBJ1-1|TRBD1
TGTGCCAGCAGCTTGACAGGGGGCCGGACTGAAGCTTTCTTT
CASSLTGGRTEAFF
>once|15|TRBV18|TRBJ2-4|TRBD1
TGTGCCAGCTCACCCGGCAGGGGGTCCAAAAACATTCAGTACTTC
CASSPGRGSKNIQYF
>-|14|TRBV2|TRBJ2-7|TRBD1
TGTGCCAGCAGTGGGATTCAGGGGGCCTACGAGCAGTACTTC
CASSGIQGAYEQYF
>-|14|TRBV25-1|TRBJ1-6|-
TGTGCCAGCAGTGAATTGGGCCGTAGTTCACCCCTCCACTTT
CASSELGRSSPLHF
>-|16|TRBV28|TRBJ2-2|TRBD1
TGTGCCAGCAGTTTAGGTGGACAGGGGTACGCCGGGGAGCTGTTTTTT
CASSLGGQGYAGELFF
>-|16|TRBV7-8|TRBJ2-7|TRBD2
TGTGCCAGCAGCTTAATTTTTGGGCTAGCGGCCTACGAGCAGTACTTC
CASSLIFGLAAYEQYF